The 23 T cell receptor beta chains given below trace back to one sample, sequenced in a study of T-cell reconstitution after alpha-beta-depleted transplantation in children. It was with unique molecular identifiers that the TCRbeta library was prepared. TCRdb re-called the PCR reads through MiXCR, storing one row per CDR3 protein. The sample carries 90,000 to 130,000 distinct CDR3 sequences, 5% to 8% recorded once. Sequencing used PBMCs, mostly from graft donor cells, obtained 360 days after TCRalphabeta/CD19-depleted stem cell transplant. These receptors were taken from a male patient between 2 and 9 years old who had a stem cell transplant for acute lymphoblastic leukemia, so the T cells may come from the graft donor.

CDR3 in amino acids: CASSPLYNEQFF. CDR3 coding DNA: TGTGCCAGCAGCCCACTATACAATGAGCAGTTCTTC. This rearrangement joins TRBV7-2 to TRBJ2-1; D remains ambiguous. The V gene's germline CDR1 is SGHTA and CDR2 FQGNSA. The germline V and J ends were trimmed by 5 bases and 4 bases, with 6 bases remaining between them. CDR3 length: 12 residues.

The table lists this clonotype with a few counts. The chain has TRBV4-3 and TRBJ2-3; D is unclear. V was trimmed by 0 bases and J by 0 bases, leaving 7 bases between them. Germline V CDR1 and CDR2: LGHNA, YSLEER. The CDR3 runs to 15 residues. This CDR3 is CASSQEAFSTDTQYF. The CDR3 nucleotides read TGCGCCAGCAGCCAAGAGGCATTTAGCACAGATACGCAGTATTTT.

Ten or more counts support this clonotype. CDR3 residues: CASSLRRTQETQYF. The CDR3 DNA reads TGTGCCAGCAGCTTAAGACGGACCCAAGAGACCCAGTACTTC. The chain employs TRBV7-6 and TRBJ2-5; D remains unclear. Looked up from germline, CDR1 is SGHVS and CDR2 is FNYEAQ. Trimming cost V 2 bases and J 1 base, with 8 bases left between them. This CDR3 comprises 14 residues.

The chain uses TRBV9 and TRBJ2-7; 11 bases fit TRBD1. V was pared by 4 bases and J by 2 bases, with 5 bases of the junction left unmatched. From germline, CDR1 is SGDLS and CDR2 YYNGEE. This CDR3 comprises 15 residues. The CDR3 DNA reads as TGTGCCAGCAGCCTGGGGACAGGGGGTCCCTACGAGCAGTACTTC. This encodes CASSLGTGGPYEQYF.

This clonotype has only a few counts. The V and J genes are TRBV6-1 and TRBJ1-1; 8 bases map to TRBD1. Trimming took 6 bases from V and 3 from J; bases not matched to a gene: 6. Per the germline V gene, CDR1 is MNHNS and CDR2 is SASEGT. This CDR3 is built from 14 residues. The CDR3 is CASRLDRGHTEAFF. CDR3 in DNA: TGTGCCAGCAGGCTAGACAGGGGACACACTGAAGCTTTCTTT.

This chain links TRBV7-2 with TRBJ2-3; 9 nucleotides align to TRBD2. The CDR3 has 17 residues. With V trimmed by 1 base and J by 2 bases, 7 bases remained unmatched. Germline-derived CDR1 and CDR2 are SGHTA and FQGNSA. The CDR3 coding sequence is TGTGCCAGCAGCTTAGGGCCTAGCGGGACCCTCACAGATACGCAGTATTTT. This encodes CASSLGPSGTLTDTQYF.

The chain carries TRBV10-2 and TRBJ1-1, with D possibly matching TRBD1 (5 bases). Trimming left V 6 bases short and J 6 bases short, with 17 bases between. The germline CDR1 and CDR2 sequences are WSHSY and SAAADI. There are 14 residues in the CDR3. The DNA for the CDR3 is TGCGCCAGCAGCCCCGGGGGGGGTTTATCTGAAGCTTTCTTT. The encoded protein is CASSPGGGLSEAFF.

In its sample, this clonotype was seen many times. V usage is TRBV28 and J usage is TRBJ2-7; tentative D call: TRBD1 (6 bases). The CDR3 is 12 amino acids. The germline gives CDR1 MDHEN, CDR2 SYDVKM. V was shortened by 7 bases and J by 2 bases, with 9 bases between the two germline ends. The CDR3 DNA reads as TGTGCCAGCAACGGACAGACCTACGAGCAGTACTTC. Protein sequence: CASNGQTYEQYF.

This clonotype was recorded many times. This sequence joins TRBV5-1 and TRBJ2-7, with D hard to call. This CDR3 region has 14 residues. V lost 2 bases and J lost 2, with 11 bases in between. CDR1 is SGHRS, CDR2 YFSETQ, per germline. CDR3: CASSFGGVPYEQYF. CDR3 nucleotides: TGCGCCAGCAGCTTCGGCGGTGTTCCCTACGAGCAGTACTTC. The variable domain in full, with the rest retrieved from reference TRBV5-1 and TRBJ2-7, is KAGVTQTPRYLIKTRGQQVTLSCSPISGHRSVSWYQQTPGQGLQFLFEYFSETQRNKGNFPGRFSGRQFSNSRSEMNVSTLELGDSALYLCASSFGGVPYEQYFGPGTRLTVT.

The chain employs TRBV7-3 and TRBJ2-3, with 10 bases matching TRBD1. This CDR3 spans 15 amino acids. The J segment lost 5 bases and the V segment lost 5 bases, leaving 7 bases of the junction unmatched. Germline CDR1 SGHTA, CDR2 FQGTGA. CDR3 region: CASSTTGGQGDTQYF. As DNA, the CDR3 is TGTGCCAGCAGCACGACAGGGGGCCAGGGAGATACGCAGTATTTT.

This clonotype was observed at least ten times. The rearrangement uses TRBV7-9 and TRBJ1-4; 9 positions match TRBD1. The CDR3 has 14 residues. Trimming removed 4 bases from V and 7 bases from J; junction bases left unmatched: 4. Germline V gene data show CDR1 as SEHNR and CDR2 as FQNEAQ (reference sequence). DNA of the CDR3: TGTGCCAGCAGCTGGGGGACAGGGAGTGAAAAACTGTTTTTT. It is translated as CASSWGTGSEKLFF.

This clonotype was seen a handful of times. The CDR3, as DNA: TGTGCCAGCAGTTCCTCCACCCTCTACGAGCAGTACTTC. It codes for CASSSSTLYEQYF. This chain connects TRBV27 to TRBJ2-7; D call uncertain. Germline CDR1 reads MNHEY; CDR2 reads SMNVEV (reference sequence). This CDR3 region has 13 residues. V lost 4 bases to trimming and J lost 3 bases, with 10 bases between them.

This clonotype was detected ten times or more. CDR3 region: CASSLWSGIGTDTQYF. DNA of the CDR3: TGTGCCAGCAGTTTATGGAGCGGGATCGGGACAGATACGCAGTATTTT. The chain couples TRBV28 to TRBJ2-3; 7 bases are a match to TRBD2. The CDR3 spans 16 residues. J gave up 3 bases and V 0 bases, and 6 bases lay outside the gene matches. Germline lookup yields CDR1 MDHEN and CDR2 SYDVKM.

The table lists this clonotype with many counts. The rearrangement joins TRBV7-9 to TRBJ1-4; D remains ambiguous. This CDR3 region has 11 residues. Germline V gene sequence: CDR1 SEHNR, CDR2 FQNEAQ (reference sequence). V was shortened by 2 bases and J by 7 bases, with 2 bases between the two germline ends. The CDR3 sequence is CASSLSEKLFF. The CDR3, as DNA: TGTGCCAGCAGCTTAAGTGAAAAACTGTTTTTT. Using reference TRBV7-9 and TRBJ1-4 for the parts outside the CDR3, the full variable domain is DTGVSQNPRHKITKRGQNVTFRCDPISEHNRLYWYRQTLGQGPEFLTYFQNEAQLEKSRLLSDRFSAERPKGSFSTLEIQRTEQGDSAMYLCASSLSEKLFFGSGTQLSVL.

This clonotype was counted at least ten times. The J gene is TRBJ2-1, the V gene TRBV20-1, with 7 bases that match TRBD2. V shed 7 bases, J shed 0 bases, and the junction held 0 bases outside the gene matches. CDR1 is DFQATT and CDR2 is SNEGSKA in the germline V gene (reference sequence). This CDR3 comprises 12 residues. CDR3 protein: CSGTSSYNEQFF. CDR3 coding DNA: TGCAGTGGGACTAGCTCCTACAATGAGCAGTTCTTC.

The chain links TRBV20-1 to TRBJ2-7; D gene uncertain. The CDR3 has 15 residues. V lost 5 bases and J lost 0, with 17 bases in between. Germline values: CDR1 DFQATT, CDR2 SNEGSKA (reference sequence). Here the CDR3 reads CSAESGEVGSYEQYF. In DNA, the CDR3 is TGCAGTGCTGAATCCGGCGAGGTCGGCTCCTACGAGCAGTACTTC.

This clonotype was recorded many times. The J gene is TRBJ2-1, the V gene TRBV29-1; a possible D gene is TRBD1 (6 bases). Per germline, CDR1 SQVTM and CDR2 ANQGSEA. The CDR3 totals 13 residues. The V end lost 4 bases, the J end lost 6 bases, and 13 bases lay between the germline ends. This CDR3 reads CSVGGQKRNEQFF. CDR3 nucleotides: TGCAGCGTTGGGGGGCAGAAACGCAATGAGCAGTTCTTC.

The chain is built from TRBV28 and TRBJ2-3; 7 nucleotides line up with TRBD2. In germline, CDR1 is MDHEN, CDR2 SYDVKM. Germline trimming cut 3 bases from V and 2 bases from J; bases unmatched to any gene: 5. This CDR3 spans 15 amino acids. The CDR3 loop is CASSFGAGTTDTQYF. The DNA of the CDR3 is TGTGCCAGCAGTTTTGGAGCGGGAACCACAGATACGCAGTATTTT.

This clonotype has at least ten counts. The chain recombines TRBV5-6 with TRBJ2-7, with a tentative D call TRBD2 (5 bases). V lost 5 bases, J lost 2 bases, and 11 bases lay in between. The CDR3 is made up of 13 amino acids. The V gene's germline CDR1 is SGHDT and CDR2 YYEEEE. The CDR3 sequence is CASRRTGAYEQYF. The CDR3 DNA follows: TGTGCCAGCAGACGGACCGGGGCCTACGAGCAGTACTTC.

This clonotype has a count of ten or more. The CDR3 DNA reads TGCAGCGCCGGTGAGCGGAATCAGCCCCAGCATTTT. Protein sequence: CSAGERNQPQHF. The chain joins TRBV29-1 to TRBJ1-5; D gene unclear. Trimming removed 7 bases from V and 4 bases from J, with 11 bases in between. This CDR3 is 12 amino acids long. Looked up from germline, CDR1 is SQVTM and CDR2 is ANQGSEA.

This clonotype was seen at least ten times. This chain joins TRBV28 and TRBJ2-1; D unresolved. Trimming cost V 3 bases and J 6 bases, with 9 bases left between them. CDR1 and CDR2 (germline): MDHEN, SYDVKM. The CDR3 totals 13 residues. The CDR3 sequence: CASSFPSRNEQFF. In DNA, the CDR3 is TGTGCCAGCAGTTTCCCCTCGCGCAATGAGCAGTTCTTC.

This clonotype was picked up a small number of times. The CDR3: CASSFDLMISYEQYF. CDR3 sequence (DNA): TGTGCCAGCAGCTTCGACCTGATGATCTCCTACGAGCAGTACTTC. The chain links TRBV11-2 to TRBJ2-7; no firm D call. The CDR3 runs to 15 residues. CDR1 and CDR2 (germline): SGHAT, FQNNGV. The germline V and J ends were trimmed by 3 bases and 0 bases, with 12 bases remaining between them. Full variable domain (rest looked up from reference TRBV11-2 and TRBJ2-7): EAGVAQSPRYKIIEKRQSVAFWCNPISGHATLYWYQQILGQGPKLLIQFQNNGVVDDSQLPKDRFSAERLKGVDSTLKIQPAKLEDSAVYLCASSFDLMISYEQYFGPGTRLTVT.

This clonotype was detected many times. The chain combines TRBV7-8 with TRBJ2-5; 7 nucleotides match TRBD2. The V gene's germline CDR1 is SGHVS and CDR2 FQNEAQ. The CDR3 has 15 amino acids. Losses at the gene ends were 4 bases for V and 2 bases for J; bases not matched to a gene: 7. The CDR3 reads CASSSITSAQETQYF. In nucleotides, the CDR3 is TGTGCCAGCAGCTCAATCACTAGCGCTCAAGAGACCCAGTACTTC.